This T cell receptor beta chain comes out of a study of OX40 agonist ivuxolimab in advanced cancers. Study background: Treatment of patients was with ivuxolimab, an agonistic anti-OX40 (CD134) antibody.

For this clone: As yet, its antigen is unknown.

Study-wide results and limits: CD8+ T cells showed, on average, more clonal expansion than CD4+ cells.

V gave up 2 bases and J gave up 1 base; unmatched junction bases: 6. The CDR3 consists of 16 residues. CDR1 MNHEY and CDR2 SVGAGI come from the germline V gene. Clones were sequenced by immunoSEQ multiplex PCR, and TCRdb holds only the in-frame ones, with some missing. This sample has around 50,000 clones, with around 86% found just once. The source material was CD4+ or CD8+ T cells sorted from blood, sampled in a trial of the OX40 agonist ivuxolimab. The rearrangement links TRBV6-5 to TRBJ1-1, with 8 bases fitting TRBD1. The source of this sequence is an adult with an advanced solid tumor such as melanoma, head and neck, liver or kidney cancer. The CDR3 region has the DNA TGTGCCAGCAGTTACGAACGACAGGGGAAGAACACTGAAGCTTTCTTT. This translates into CASSYERQGKNTEAFF.